This is a list of T cell receptor beta chains from one sample in a study of blood T cell repertoires in COVID-19. Clones were read by immunoSEQ multiplex PCR, and TCRdb kept only the in-frame ones, dropping some. The sample shows around 260,000 clones, approximately 88% of them seen only once. The source material was peripheral blood. These receptors originate from a woman aged 70 to 79 with COVID-19, enrolled during active disease. Each CDR3 is given with its conserved first and last residue. The D gene is left open where the match is weak. Only some rows state a clone size, as once, few, many or a class for expanded clones.

j_call | v_call | d_call | clone_size | cdr3_aa | cdr3_nt
TRBJ2-2 | TRBV12-5 | . | . | CASGLVFGVVPGELFF | TGTGCTAGTGGTTTGGTATTCGGAGTAGTTCCCGGGGAGCTGTTTTTT
TRBJ2-7 | TRBV6-5 | . | . | CASSRTGIHEQYF | TGTGCCAGCAGTCGGACTGGGATACACGAGCAGTACTTC
TRBJ1-3 | TRBV6-5 | TRBD1 | . | CAILTGGLGNTIYF | TGTGCCATCCTGACAGGGGGCTTAGGAAACACCATATATTTT
TRBJ1-1 | TRBV28 | . | once | CASTPRGRTEAFF | TGTGCCAGCACCCCACGAGGGAGGACTGAAGCTTTCTTT
TRBJ1-1 | TRBV23-1 | . | . | CASSHHTGNTEAFF | TGCGCCAGCAGTCACCACACAGGGAACACTGAAGCTTTCTTT
TRBJ2-1 | TRBV6-1 | . | . | CASSEAQSGTYNEQFF | TGTGCCAGCAGTGAAGCGCAGTCAGGCACCTACAATGAGCAGTTCTTC
TRBJ2-1 | TRBV7-9 | TRBD2 | . | CASSASGSSYNEQFF | TGTGCCAGCAGCGCTAGCGGGAGTTCCTACAATGAGCAGTTCTTC
TRBJ2-4 | TRBV21-1 | . | . | CASSKGLADHPYKNIQYF | TGTGCCAGCAGCAAAGGACTAGCGGACCACCCCTACAAAAACATTCAGTACTTC
TRBJ1-1 | TRBV30 | . | . | CARKRGDTEAFF | TGTGCCCGAAAACGGGGGGACACTGAAGCTTTCTTT
TRBJ1-5 | TRBV7-9 | . | . | CASSSSRNNQPQHF | TGTGCCAGCAGCTCCTCGAGGAACAATCAGCCCCAGCATTTT
TRBJ2-7 | TRBV2 | . | . | CASSLRELDEQYF | TGTGCCAGCAGTCTCCGGGAGTTGGACGAGCAGTACTTC
TRBJ1-2 | TRBV2 | TRBD1 | . | CASISQGIGYTF | TGTGCCAGCATTTCACAGGGGATCGGCTACACCTTC
TRBJ2-1 | TRBV7-3 | TRBD2 | . | CASSPAGGGYNEQFF | TGTGCCAGCAGCCCCGCGGGAGGAGGGTACAATGAGCAGTTCTTC
TRBJ2-1 | TRBV10-3 | TRBD2 | . | CAIGTSGREEQFF | TGTGCCATTGGGACTAGCGGGAGGGAGGAGCAGTTCTTC
TRBJ2-5 | TRBV15 | . | . | CATSRDRVSRETQYF | TGTGCCACCAGCAGAGATCGGGTGTCCCGGGAGACCCAGTACTTC
TRBJ2-6 | TRBV7-2 | . | . | CASSLGTGANVLTF | TGTGCCAGCAGCTTAGGTACTGGGGCCAACGTCCTGACTTTC
TRBJ2-7 | TRBV7-2 | TRBD2 | . | CASSLGLAGGYEQYF | TGTGCCAGCAGCTTAGGTCTAGCGGGAGGCTACGAGCAGTACTTC
TRBJ2-7 | TRBV5-8 | TRBD2 | . | CASKYSGGDEQYF | TGTGCCAGCAAATACAGCGGGGGGGACGAGCAGTACTTC
TRBJ2-2 | TRBV24-1 | TRBD2 | . | CATQLAGNTGELFF | TGTGCCACACAATTAGCGGGAAACACCGGGGAGCTGTTTTTT
TRBJ2-1 | TRBV10-3 | TRBD2 | . | CAISVGTSGSMRGTDEQFF | TGTGCCATCAGTGTAGGGACTAGCGGGAGCATGAGGGGGACAGATGAGCAGTTCTTC
TRBJ1-5 | TRBV2 | TRBD1 | . | CASETGFSNQPQHF | TGTGCCAGCGAGACAGGGTTTAGCAATCAGCCCCAGCATTTT
TRBJ1-5 | TRBV27 | . | . | CASSLNRETYQPQHF | TGTGCCAGCAGTTTAAACAGGGAAACCTATCAGCCCCAGCATTTT
TRBJ2-2 | TRBV6-2/TRBV6-3 | TRBD2 | few | CASSPKAGGPTGELFF | TGTGCCAGCAGTCCAAAAGCGGGAGGGCCCACCGGGGAGCTGTTTTTT
TRBJ1-5 | TRBV5-1 | TRBD1 | . | CASSQQGGSQPQHF | TGCGCCAGCAGCCAACAGGGGGGAAGTCAGCCCCAGCATTTT
TRBJ1-5 | TRBV12-3/TRBV12-4 | . | . | CASSQGSHQPQHF | TGTGCCAGCAGCCAGGGTAGTCATCAGCCCCAGCATTTT
TRBJ2-2 | TRBV28 | TRBD2 | once | CASSFLAGSGTGELFF | TGTGCCAGCAGTTTTTTAGCGGGATCGGGCACCGGGGAGCTGTTTTTT
TRBJ1-2 | TRBV2 | TRBD1 | . | CASSGQGYGYTF | TGTGCCAGCTCCGGACAGGGCTATGGCTACACCTTC
TRBJ2-1 | TRBV27 | TRBD1 | . | CASSLSGQPRSYNEQFF | TGTGCCAGCAGTTTATCGGGACAGCCTCGCTCCTACAATGAGCAGTTCTTC
TRBJ2-2 | TRBV27 | TRBD2 | . | CASSIPRTSGPNGTGELFF | TGTGCCAGCAGTATCCCTAGGACTAGCGGTCCTAATGGGACCGGGGAGCTGTTTTTT
TRBJ1-5 | TRBV24-1 | TRBD1 | . | CATSPKGAGQPQHF | TGTGCCACCAGCCCTAAGGGGGCCGGGCAGCCCCAGCATTTT
TRBJ1-6 | TRBV14 | TRBD1 | . | CASSQAPGQHSPLHF | TGTGCCAGCAGCCAAGCCCCGGGACAGCATTCACCCCTCCACTTT
TRBJ2-7 | TRBV29-1 | . | . | CSVTTESSYEQYF | TGCAGCGTTACGACAGAAAGCTCCTACGAGCAGTACTTC
TRBJ1-1 | TRBV5-1 | TRBD1 | . | CASSWGTGAIMNTEAFF | TGCGCCAGCAGCTGGGGGACAGGGGCCATCATGAACACTGAAGCTTTCTTT
TRBJ2-1 | TRBV2 | . | . | CASSDRDKLDEQFF | TGTGCCAGCAGTGACCGGGACAAGCTCGATGAGCAGTTCTTC
TRBJ1-2 | TRBV4-2 | TRBD1 | . | CASSQIGQGYGYTF | TGTGCCAGCAGCCAAATCGGACAGGGATATGGCTACACCTTC
TRBJ1-2 | TRBV7-2 | TRBD1 | once | CASSLTGTFGYTF | TGTGCCAGCAGCTTGACAGGGACTTTTGGCTACACCTTC
TRBJ2-7 | TRBV28 | . | . | CASSRQDHRVEQYF | TGTGCCAGCAGCCGGCAAGACCACAGGGTCGAGCAGTACTTC
TRBJ2-1 | TRBV7-3 | . | . | CASSSPGEYNEQFF | TGTGCCAGCAGCTCCCCGGGGGAATACAATGAGCAGTTCTTC
TRBJ1-4 | TRBV5-5 | . | . | CASSPAAGRNEKLFF | TGTGCCAGCAGCCCCGCGGCAGGGCGGAATGAAAAACTGTTTTTT
TRBJ1-5 | TRBV2 | . | . | CASRFGQSNQPQHF | TGTGCCAGCAGGTTTGGACAGTCTAATCAGCCCCAGCATTTT